This T cell receptor beta chain is from a study of T-cell memory formation after mild COVID-19. Study summary: TCR clustering was largely donor specific.

The germline gives CDR1 SGHAT, CDR2 FQNNGV. The CDR3 runs to 14 residues. V lost 6 bases and J lost 4, with 15 bases in between. Study conclusions and caveats: Detection of some responders pre-infection suggested pre-existing cross-reactive memory T cells participated. Clones that got smaller from day 15 to 85 had even CD4/CD8, while clones growing later tipped toward CD4+. Whether day 37 second-wave clones are SARS-CoV-2-specific was not confirmed.

In the case of this clonotype: Its target is unknown.

TCRdb processed the 5' RACE reads anew with MiXCR; each CDR3 protein has one entry. The repertoire holds 550,000 to 700,000 distinct CDR3 sequences, with 17% as singletons. The rearrangement uses TRBV11-2 and TRBJ2-5; D uncertain. The material sequenced was PBMCs or a T cell subset sorted from them (not recorded which). The clonotype was recovered from an adult woman who had mild COVID-19 (a few samples of this study predate the infection). Cell type and time point are not known. The DNA of the CDR3 is TGTGCCAGCAGAGGGCTCGAGCGCACAGAGACCCAGTACTTC. This gives the protein CASRGLERTETQYF.